This T cell receptor (beta chain) was observed in a study of blood T cell repertoires in COVID-19. Study details: Acute and convalescent COVID-19 specimens originated in the United States, Italy and Spain. T cells, B-cell-depleted T cells, or PBMCs supplied cDNA or gDNA.

The germline CDR1 and CDR2 sequences are SGDLS and YYNGEE. Trimming removed 3 bases from V and 2 bases from J; junction bases left unmatched: 3. The CDR3 length is 15 residues. Methods used by the authors: Nucleated cell number was recorded as an estimate derived from reference gene primer amplification. TCRdb keeps only in-frame clones here, not all; method: immunoSEQ multiplex PCR. The D gene and trimming were derived from the DNA, and the V and J assignments and clone size from that table. The sample records 50,000 to 65,000 clones, about 91% being singletons. The rearrangement uses TRBV9 and TRBJ2-3; 10 bases line up with TRBD2. This TCR came from a man aged 45-65 years with acute or convalescent COVID-19. The sample taken for sequencing was peripheral blood. The CDR3: CASSDGLAVTDTQYF. CDR3 sequence (DNA): TGTGCCAGCAGCGACGGACTAGCGGTCACAGATACGCAGTATTTT.